This T cell receptor (beta chain) is from a study of TIL therapy for anti-PD-1-resistant metastatic lung cancer. Across the study: Tumors had a median PD-L1 proportion score of more than 5%.

Overall study findings and caveats: Patients were highly selected, enriched for treatment-naive, never-smoker and oncogene-addicted cases.

The immunoSEQ assay was v3. Survey-level samples got around 2.1 million read pairs; deep-level samples got about 4.5-6.5 million. The data were produced by immunoSEQ multiplex PCR, yet TCRdb's version contains in-frame clones alone and is incomplete. The sample lists some 90,000 clones; 55% to 75% were seen once. The length of the CDR3 is 13 residues. CDR1 is KGHDR, CDR2 SFDVKD, per germline. V lost 7 bases to trimming and J lost 3 bases, with 11 bases between them. Time point meaning: pre-treatment sample, taken before nivolumab and TIL therapy. Tumor tissue came from excised metastases, mostly pleural nodules or supraclavicular lymph nodes. This clone was seen a few times. Its antigen remains unidentified.

The V gene is TRBV24-1, the J gene TRBJ1-1; D is ambiguous. This sample comprised tumor tissue, obtained at baseline. The sequence was collected from a person between 30 and 79 years old with non-small cell lung cancer. The CDR3 loop is CATRDREYTEAFF. CDR3 DNA sequence: TGTGCCACCAGAGACCGGGAGTACACTGAAGCTTTCTTT.